These T cell receptor beta chains were read from a single sample in a study of identical twins. TCRdb reprocessed the 5' RACE reads via MiXCR and lists one record per CDR3 protein. In the table there are around 960,000 distinct CDR3 sequences, more than 9% of which are singletons. These data were likewise used in another study, on yellow fever vaccine responses in identical twins.

Sequenced input: PBMCs. These TCRs come from a woman younger than 35 in good health. The CDR3 runs from the conserved cysteine through the conserved F or W.

>TRBV5-5|TRBJ2-1
CASSTYRAPYNEQFF
>TRBV3-1|TRBJ2-1
CASSPYRGVREQFF
>TRBV10-2|TRBJ2-2
CASSESNRNTGELFF
>TRBV10-3|TRBJ2-7
CAISESDGSLPYEQYF
>TRBV29-1|TRBJ2-1
CSVVRVNEQFF
>TRBV4-2|TRBJ2-1
CASSLISGGHSYNEQFF
>TRBV28|TRBJ2-7
CASSQTSGKILIYEQYF
>TRBV5-8|TRBJ2-7
CASSLGPGVYEQYF
>TRBV11-2|TRBJ2-1
CASSGSSGSGNEQFF
>TRBV7-9|TRBJ2-5
CASSLVGGFQETQYF
>TRBV6-1|TRBJ1-2
CASILDGNYGYTF
>TRBV2|TRBJ2-7
CASTLGQNSYEQYF
>TRBV10-2|TRBJ1-2
CASRGQAYYGYTF
>TRBV6-4|TRBJ2-1
CTSSFTSGGFLSSYNEQFF
>TRBV5-1|TRBJ2-1
CASSSGTSFDEQFF
>TRBV7-9|TRBJ2-1
CASSPQGPTYNEQFF
>TRBV25-1|TRBJ1-4
CASSDWRSLEAELFF
>TRBV20-1|TRBJ1-1
CSAIINTEAFF
>TRBV6-5|TRBJ2-7
CASSYSGTFSLYEQYF
>TRBV20-1|TRBJ2-1
CSARGGLAGGLEQFF
>TRBV20-1|TRBJ2-1
CSGGQASGLGGGEQFF
>TRBV2|TRBJ1-5
CATRRAQINQPQHF